In this sample, the clone carrying this T cell receptor (beta chain) turned up once. Its target is not known. The record originates from a study of response to subunit inactivated influenza vaccine. Findings and limits, study-wide: Researchers suggested that each seasonal influenza vaccination recruits few new T cells.

Germline V gene data show CDR1 as SGHRS and CDR2 as YFSETQ. Trimming left V 1 base short and J 0 bases short, with 13 bases between. The CDR3 sequence is 16 residues long. Using its own MiXCR run on the RT-PCR reads, TCRdb lists one record per CDR3 protein. The data hold 650,000 to 700,000 distinct CDR3 sequences, with around 16% observed a single time. The sequence was obtained from a man aged 45-65 years who received an inactivated influenza vaccine. Source: PBMCs from blood, taken about 13 days after vaccination. The chain joins TRBV5-1 to TRBJ1-1, with unresolved D. The CDR3 bases are TGCGCCAGCAGCTTGCGCAGCCTGGGAATGAACACTGAAGCTTTCTTT. Translation: CASSLRSLGMNTEAFF.